Below are 6 T cell receptor beta chains sequenced from a single sample in a study of cytomegalovirus exposure and HLA in healthy donors. With 60 Vbeta and 13 Jbeta primers, the PCR was carried out. Only in-frame clones appear in the TCRdb table, and some are missing; sequencing was by immunoSEQ multiplex PCR. In the table there are 100,000 to 150,000 clones, 75% to 80% of which are singletons. The material sequenced was PBMCs. The receptor set was obtained from a woman aged 55-75 years in good health and CMV-seronegative.

The chain carries TRBV27 and TRBJ1-2; tentative D call: TRBD1 (5 bases). CDR3 size: 14 residues. Germline loops: CDR1 MNHEY, CDR2 SMNVEV (reference sequence). With 1 base removed from V and 6 bases from J, the gap between germline ends came to 12 bases. The CDR3 coding sequence is TGTGCCAGCAGTTTATTCGGGAGGGGTGATGGCTACACCTTC. The encoded protein is CASSLFGRGDGYTF.

The V call is TRBV5-6, the J call TRBJ1-3, with 9 bases that match TRBD1. Trimming at V came to 3 bases and at J to 0 bases, leaving 7 bases not matched to a gene. The germline V gene encodes CDR1 SGHDT and CDR2 YYEEEE. The length of the CDR3 is 17 residues. CDR3 in DNA: TGTGCCAGCAGCTGGGACAGGGATTTTGCCTCTGGAAACACCATATATTTT. It is translated as CASSWDRDFASGNTIYF.

This rearrangement joins TRBV7-9 to TRBJ1-4; TRBD1 aligns across 9 bases. Germline V gene lookup returns CDR1 SEHNR and CDR2 FQNEAQ (reference sequence). The length of the CDR3 is 14 residues. J lost 4 bases, V lost 5 bases, and 2 bases had no gene match. The CDR3 DNA reads as TGTGCCAGCAGCGAGGGACAGGGTAATGAAAAACTGTTTTTT. Encoded protein: CASSEGQGNEKLFF.

This CDR3 is CASSESTGVGEKLFF. The CDR3 DNA sequence: TGTGCCAGCAGTGAATCGACAGGGGTTGGTGAAAAACTGTTTTTT. The J gene is TRBJ1-4, the V gene TRBV25-1; 8 bases align to TRBD1. The V gene's germline CDR1 is MGHDK and CDR2 SYGVNS. The CDR3 runs to 15 residues. V shed 1 base and J 7 bases; nucleotides not matched to a gene: 5.

CDR3 sequence reads: CASSYGTGGSGYGYTF. Here the CDR3 DNA reads TGTGCCAGCAGTTATGGGACAGGGGGCTCGGGTTATGGCTACACCTTC. The chain carries TRBV27 and TRBJ1-2, with 12 bases matching TRBD1. Per germline, CDR1 MNHEY and CDR2 SMNVEV (reference sequence). V lost 4 bases, J lost 5 bases, and 8 bases stayed unmatched. The CDR3 is 16 residues long.

The V and J genes are TRBV30 and TRBJ1-3; D not resolved. Trimming took 0 bases from V and 0 from J, leaving 6 bases between them. CDR3 length: 14 residues. Germline values: CDR1 GTSNPN, CDR2 SVGIG (reference sequence). The CDR3: CAWSVLASGNTIYF. The CDR3 DNA is TGTGCCTGGAGTGTATTAGCCTCTGGAAACACCATATATTTT. Combining the CDR3 with reference TRBV30 and TRBJ1-3 gives the whole variable domain SQTIHQWPATLVQPVGSPLSLECTVEGTSNPNLYWYRQAAGRGLQLLFYSVGIGQISSEVPQNLSASRPQDRQFILSSKKLLLSDSGFYLCAWSVLASGNTIYFGEGSWLTVV.